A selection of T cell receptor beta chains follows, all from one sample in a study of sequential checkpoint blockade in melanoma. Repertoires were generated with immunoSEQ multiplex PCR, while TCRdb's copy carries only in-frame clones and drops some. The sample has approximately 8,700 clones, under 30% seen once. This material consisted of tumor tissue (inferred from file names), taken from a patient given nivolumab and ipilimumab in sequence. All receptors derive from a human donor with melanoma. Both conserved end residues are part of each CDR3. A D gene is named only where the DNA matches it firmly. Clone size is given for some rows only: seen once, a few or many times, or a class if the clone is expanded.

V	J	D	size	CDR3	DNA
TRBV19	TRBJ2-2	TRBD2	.	CASSTSLDATSGRWVSGELFF	TGTGCCAGTAGTACTAGCCTCGACGCGACTAGCGGGAGGTGGGTGAGCGGGGAGCTGTTTTTT
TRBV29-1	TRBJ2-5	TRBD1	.	CSVGGQGGWETQYF	TGCAGCGTAGGGGGACAGGGAGGATGGGAGACCCAGTACTTC
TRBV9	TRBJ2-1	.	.	CASSVAASSYNEQFF	TGTGCCAGCAGCGTAGCGGCCAGCTCCTACAATGAGCAGTTCTTC
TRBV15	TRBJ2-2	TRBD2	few	CATSRELASTGELFF	TGTGCCACCAGCAGAGAACTAGCGTCCACCGGGGAGCTGTTTTTT
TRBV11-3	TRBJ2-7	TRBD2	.	CASSFRTSGIYEQYF	TGTGCCAGCAGTTTCAGGACTAGCGGGATCTACGAGCAGTACTTC
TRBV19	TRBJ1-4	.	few	CASNDPGSREGEKLFF	TGTGCCAGTAATGATCCGGGGTCTCGAGAGGGTGAAAAACTGTTTTTT
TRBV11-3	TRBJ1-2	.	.	CASSLGLEGPYGYTF	TGTGCCAGCAGCTTAGGACTAGAGGGCCCCTATGGCTACACCTTC
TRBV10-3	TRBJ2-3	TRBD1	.	CAISEVQGATDTQYF	TGTGCCATCAGTGAGGTACAGGGGGCAACAGATACGCAGTATTTT
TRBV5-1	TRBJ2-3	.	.	CASSLGGTRDTQYF	TGCGCCAGCAGCTTGGGCGGGACCCGAGATACGCAGTATTTT
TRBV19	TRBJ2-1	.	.	CASSIGFDEQFF	TGTGCCAGTAGTATAGGTTTCGATGAGCAGTTCTTC
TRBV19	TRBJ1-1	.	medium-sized	CASSGDARMNTEAFF	TGTGCCAGTTCAGGGGATGCAAGGATGAACACTGAAGCTTTCTTT
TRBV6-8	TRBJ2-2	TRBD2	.	CASTHGLAGGPIGELFF	TGTGCCAGCACCCACGGGCTAGCGGGAGGGCCTATCGGGGAGCTGTTTTTT
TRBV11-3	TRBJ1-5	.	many	CASSLFGLAEPQHF	TGTGCCAGCAGCCTGTTCGGGCTGGCGGAGCCCCAGCATTTT
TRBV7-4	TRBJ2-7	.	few	CASSLNRAYEQYF	TGTGCCAGCAGCTTAAACCGAGCCTACGAGCAGTACTTC
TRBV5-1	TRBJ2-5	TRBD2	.	CASSQDGLLAGAETQYF	TGCGCCAGCAGCCAAGACGGCTTACTAGCGGGAGCAGAGACCCAGTACTTC
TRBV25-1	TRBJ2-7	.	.	CASSLTGNSYEQYF	TGTGCCAGCAGTCTCACGGGCAACTCCTACGAGCAGTACTTC
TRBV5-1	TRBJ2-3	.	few	CASSLGHRDPSTDTQYF	TGCGCCAGCAGCTTGGGACACAGGGACCCTAGCACAGATACGCAGTATTTT
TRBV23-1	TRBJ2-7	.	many	CASSPTQGNEQYF	TGCGCCAGCAGCCCTACACAGGGAAACGAGCAGTACTTC
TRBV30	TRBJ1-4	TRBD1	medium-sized	CAWSGDRLHEKLFF	TGTGCCTGGAGTGGGGACAGGCTCCATGAAAAACTGTTTTTT
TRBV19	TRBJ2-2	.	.	CASSDWRDTGELFF	TGTGCCAGTAGTGACTGGCGGGACACCGGGGAGCTGTTTTTT
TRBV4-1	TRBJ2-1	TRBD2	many	CASSQEGTSGSVEQFF	TGCGCCAGCAGCCAAGAGGGGACTAGCGGGAGCGTTGAGCAGTTCTTC
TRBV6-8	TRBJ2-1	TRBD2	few	CASSPRLAGASEQFF	TGTGCCAGCAGTCCCCGACTAGCGGGAGCATCTGAGCAGTTCTTC
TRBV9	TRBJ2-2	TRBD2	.	CASSPGGRGRTGELFF	TGTGCCAGCAGCCCAGGCGGGAGGGGCCGGACCGGGGAGCTGTTTTTT
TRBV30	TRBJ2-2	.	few	CAWSTSGELFF	TGTGCCTGGAGTACGTCCGGGGAGCTGTTTTTT
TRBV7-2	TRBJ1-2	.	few	CASSPAANYGYTF	TGTGCCAGCAGCCCAGCGGCTAACTATGGCTACACCTTC
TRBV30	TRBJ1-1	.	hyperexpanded	CAWVDWGTEAFF	TGTGCCTGGGTTGACTGGGGAACTGAAGCTTTCTTT
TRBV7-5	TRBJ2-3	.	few	CASSLVPRGLAGTDTQYF	TGTGCCAGCAGCTTAGTACCCCGGGGACTAGCGGGAACAGATACGCAGTATTTT
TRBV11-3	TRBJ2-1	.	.	CASSSFQGPSSYNEQFF	TGTGCCAGCAGTTCTTTTCAGGGACCAAGCTCCTACAATGAGCAGTTCTTC
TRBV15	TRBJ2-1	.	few	CATSRGRNYNEQFF	TGTGCCACCAGCAGGGGACGAAATTACAATGAGCAGTTCTTC
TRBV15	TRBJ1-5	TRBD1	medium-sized	CATSRALDRVNQPQHF	TGTGCCACCAGCAGAGCCCTGGACAGGGTAAATCAGCCCCAGCATTTT